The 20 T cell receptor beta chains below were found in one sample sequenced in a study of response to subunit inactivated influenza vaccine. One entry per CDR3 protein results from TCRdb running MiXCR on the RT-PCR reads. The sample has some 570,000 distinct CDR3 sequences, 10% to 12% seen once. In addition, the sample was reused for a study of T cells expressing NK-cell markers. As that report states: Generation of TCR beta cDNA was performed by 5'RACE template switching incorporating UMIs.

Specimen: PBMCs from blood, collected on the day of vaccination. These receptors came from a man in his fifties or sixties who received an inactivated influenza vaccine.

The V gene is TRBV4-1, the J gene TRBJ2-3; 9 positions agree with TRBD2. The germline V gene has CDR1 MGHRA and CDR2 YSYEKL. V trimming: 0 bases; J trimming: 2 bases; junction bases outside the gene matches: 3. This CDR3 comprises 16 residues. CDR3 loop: CASSQEGGGVTDTQYF. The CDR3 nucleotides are TGCGCCAGCAGCCAAGAGGGCGGGGGGGTCACAGATACGCAGTATTTT.

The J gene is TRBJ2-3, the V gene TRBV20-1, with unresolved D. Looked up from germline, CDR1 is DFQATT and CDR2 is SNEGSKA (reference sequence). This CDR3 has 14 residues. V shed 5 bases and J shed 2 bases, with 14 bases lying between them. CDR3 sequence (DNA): TGCAGTGCTTGGCCAAGCCGCTTCACAGATACGCAGTATTTT. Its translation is CSAWPSRFTDTQYF.

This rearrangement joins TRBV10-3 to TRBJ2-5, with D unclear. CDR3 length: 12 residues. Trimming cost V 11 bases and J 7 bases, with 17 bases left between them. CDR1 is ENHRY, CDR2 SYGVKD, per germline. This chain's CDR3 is CASGPPERTQYF. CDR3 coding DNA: TGTGCCTCGGGCCCCCCCGAGCGGACCCAGTACTTC.

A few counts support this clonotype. CDR3 protein: CASSQEILISGNTIYF. Here the CDR3 DNA reads TGTGCCAGCAGCCAGGAAATCCTGATCTCTGGAAACACCATATATTTT. The chain uses TRBV4-2 and TRBJ1-3; no firm D call. CDR1 and CDR2 from the germline V gene are LGHNA and YNFKEQ. The CDR3 runs 16 residues. V dropped 3 bases and J dropped 0 bases, with 12 bases sitting between them.

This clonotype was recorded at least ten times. The CDR3 is CASMREQSTDTQYF. CDR3 nucleotides: TGCGCCAGCATGAGGGAACAGAGCACAGATACGCAGTATTTT. This chain links TRBV5-1 with TRBJ2-3; the D gene is possibly TRBD2 (5 bases). The CDR3 is made up of 14 amino acids. Germline lookup yields CDR1 SGHRS and CDR2 YFSETQ. Trimming cost V 6 bases and J 0 bases, with 11 bases left between them.

Here the CDR3 DNA reads TGCGCCAGCAGCCAAGACACCGGACGGACCTACGAGCAGTACTTC. Its translation: CASSQDTGRTYEQYF. The genes are TRBV4-3 and TRBJ2-7; no definite D call. The CDR3 runs 15 residues. The germline CDR1 and CDR2 sequences are LGHNA and YSLEER. Trimming removed 0 bases from V and 2 bases from J, with 11 bases in between.

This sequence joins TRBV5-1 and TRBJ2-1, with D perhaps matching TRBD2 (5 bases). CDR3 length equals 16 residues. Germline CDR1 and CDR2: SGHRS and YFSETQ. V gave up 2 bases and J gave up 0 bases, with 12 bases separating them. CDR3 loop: CASSLNVGDSYNEQFF. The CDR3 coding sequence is TGCGCCAGCAGCTTAAATGTCGGGGACTCCTACAATGAGCAGTTCTTC.

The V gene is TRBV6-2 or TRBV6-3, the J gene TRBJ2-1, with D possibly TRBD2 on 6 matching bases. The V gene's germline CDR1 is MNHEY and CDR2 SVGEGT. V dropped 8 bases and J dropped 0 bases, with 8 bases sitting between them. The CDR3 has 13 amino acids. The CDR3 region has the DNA TGTGCCAGCGGGGAGGCCTCCTACAATGAGCAGTTCTTC. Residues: CASGEASYNEQFF.

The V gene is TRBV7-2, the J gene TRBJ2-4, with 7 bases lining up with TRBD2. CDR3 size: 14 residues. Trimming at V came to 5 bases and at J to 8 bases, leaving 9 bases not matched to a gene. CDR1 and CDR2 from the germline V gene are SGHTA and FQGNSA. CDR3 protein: CASSPSGGRDIQYF. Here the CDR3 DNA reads TGTGCCAGCAGCCCATCTGGGGGGAGGGACATTCAGTACTTC. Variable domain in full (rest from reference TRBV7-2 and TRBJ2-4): GAGVSQSPSNKVTEKGKDVELRCDPISGHTALYWYRQSLGQGLEFLIYFQGNSAPDKSGLPSDRFSAERTGGSVSTLTIQRTQQEDSAVYLCASSPSGGRDIQYFGAGTRLSVL.

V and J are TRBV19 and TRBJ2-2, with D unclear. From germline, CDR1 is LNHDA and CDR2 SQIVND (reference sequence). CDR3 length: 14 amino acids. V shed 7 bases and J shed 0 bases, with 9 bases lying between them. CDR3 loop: CASKANPNTGELFF. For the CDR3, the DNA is TGTGCCAGTAAAGCAAACCCGAACACCGGGGAGCTGTTTTTT.

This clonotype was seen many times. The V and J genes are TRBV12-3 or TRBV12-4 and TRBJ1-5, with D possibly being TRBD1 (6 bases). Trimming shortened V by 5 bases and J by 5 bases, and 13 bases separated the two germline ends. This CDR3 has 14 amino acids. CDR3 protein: CASSRWTADQPQHF. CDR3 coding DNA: TGTGCCAGCAGTCGGTGGACAGCAGATCAGCCCCAGCATTTT.

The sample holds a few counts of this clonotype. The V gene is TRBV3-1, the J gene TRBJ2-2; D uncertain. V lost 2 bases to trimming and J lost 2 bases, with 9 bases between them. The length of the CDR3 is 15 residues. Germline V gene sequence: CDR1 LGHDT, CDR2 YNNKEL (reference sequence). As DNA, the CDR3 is TGTGCCAGCAGCCAACTTAGACGAAACACCGGGGAGCTGTTTTTT. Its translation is CASSQLRRNTGELFF.

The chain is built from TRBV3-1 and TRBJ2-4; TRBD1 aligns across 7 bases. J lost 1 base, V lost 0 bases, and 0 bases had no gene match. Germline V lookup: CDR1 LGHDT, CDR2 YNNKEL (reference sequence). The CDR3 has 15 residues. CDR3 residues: CASSQETGAKNIQYF. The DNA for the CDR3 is TGTGCCAGCAGCCAAGAGACAGGGGCCAAAAACATTCAGTACTTC.

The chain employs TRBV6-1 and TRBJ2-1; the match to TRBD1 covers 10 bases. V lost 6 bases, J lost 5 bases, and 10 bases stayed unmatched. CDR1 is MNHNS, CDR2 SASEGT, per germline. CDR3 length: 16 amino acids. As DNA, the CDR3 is TGTGCCAGCAGCCCGACAGGGGGCTTTGCTGACAATGAGCAGTTCTTC. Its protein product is CASSPTGGFADNEQFF.

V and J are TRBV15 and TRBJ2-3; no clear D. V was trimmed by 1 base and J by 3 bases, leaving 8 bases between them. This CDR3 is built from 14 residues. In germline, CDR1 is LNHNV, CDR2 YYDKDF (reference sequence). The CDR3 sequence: CATSRGPWTDTQYF. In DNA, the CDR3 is TGTGCCACCAGCAGAGGGCCCTGGACAGATACGCAGTATTTT.

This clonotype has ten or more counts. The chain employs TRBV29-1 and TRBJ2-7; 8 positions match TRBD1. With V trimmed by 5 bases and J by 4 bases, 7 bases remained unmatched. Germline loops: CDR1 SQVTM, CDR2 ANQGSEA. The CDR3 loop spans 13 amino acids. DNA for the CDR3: TGCAGCGTTAGCGGCAGGGGGCTTTACGAGCAGTACTTC. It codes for CSVSGRGLYEQYF.

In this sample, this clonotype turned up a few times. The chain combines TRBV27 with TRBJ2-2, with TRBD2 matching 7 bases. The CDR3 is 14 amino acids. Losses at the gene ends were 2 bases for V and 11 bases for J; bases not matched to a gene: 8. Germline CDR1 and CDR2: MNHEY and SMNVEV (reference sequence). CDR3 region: CASSLHKEREELFF. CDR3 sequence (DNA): TGTGCCAGCAGTTTACATAAGGAGCGGGAAGAGCTGTTTTTT.

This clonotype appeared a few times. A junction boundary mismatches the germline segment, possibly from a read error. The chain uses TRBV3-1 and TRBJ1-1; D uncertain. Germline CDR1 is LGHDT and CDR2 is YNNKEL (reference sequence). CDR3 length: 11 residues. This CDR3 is CASSQGGNRGF. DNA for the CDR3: TGTGCCAGCAGCCAAGGAGGAAATCGAGGCTTT.

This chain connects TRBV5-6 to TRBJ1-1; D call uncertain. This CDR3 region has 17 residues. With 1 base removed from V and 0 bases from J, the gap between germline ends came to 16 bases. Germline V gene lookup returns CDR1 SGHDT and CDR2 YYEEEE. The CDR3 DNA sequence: TGTGCCAGCAGCTTGTCTCGAGTGCGAAGGATGAACACTGAAGCTTTCTTT. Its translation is CASSLSRVRRMNTEAFF.

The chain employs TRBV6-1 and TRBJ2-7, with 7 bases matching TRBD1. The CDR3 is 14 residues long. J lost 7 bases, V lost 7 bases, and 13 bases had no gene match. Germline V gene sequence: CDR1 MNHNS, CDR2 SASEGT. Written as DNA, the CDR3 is TGTGCCAGCACCCCAAGACTCACGACAGGGGAGCAGTACTTC. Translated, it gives CASTPRLTTGEQYF.